One and the same sample provided the 25 T cell receptor beta chains below, sequenced in a study of beta chain features in type 1 diabetes. Their specific antigens are unknown. Whole-study findings and limits: Type 1 diabetes patients had moderately but significantly shorter TCRB CDR3s in all four CD4+ subsets.

The entirety of the isolated RNA underwent reverse transcription, so expressed TCRB transcripts were sequenced. Clones were read by immunoSEQ multiplex PCR, and TCRdb kept only the in-frame ones, dropping some. The sample carries 300,000 or so clones, over 7% recorded once. The source material was central memory CD4+ T cells from blood. All receptors derive from a man aged 25-40 years with type 1 diabetes.

This clone has just a few counts. This rearrangement joins TRBV29-1 to TRBJ2-1; 9 bases are a match to TRBD2. The CDR3 runs to 14 residues. The V gene end was trimmed by 7 bases and the J gene end by 8 bases; junction bases not matched to a gene: 12. In germline, CDR1 is SQVTM, CDR2 ANQGSEA. The CDR3 loop is CSAQGLAIGHEQFF. CDR3 DNA sequence: TGCAGCGCCCAGGGACTAGCAATTGGCCATGAGCAGTTCTTC.

This clone occurred a few times. V is TRBV6-6 and J is TRBJ1-1; no definite D call. This CDR3 spans 13 amino acids. Germline CDR1 is MNHNY and CDR2 is SVGAGI (reference sequence). The V end was cut by 0 bases, the J end by 8 bases, with 10 bases between. The CDR3 coding sequence is TGTGCCAGCAGTTACTCGAATCTGGGGGAAGCTTTCTTT. It translates to CASSYSNLGEAFF.

This clone was counted a few times. The chain uses TRBV7-2 and TRBJ2-6, with D tentatively TRBD1 (6 bases). This CDR3 region has 14 residues. Germline loops: CDR1 SGHTA, CDR2 FQGNSA. With 7 bases removed from V and 0 bases from J, the gap between germline ends came to 7 bases. The CDR3 protein is CASNRDSGANVLTF. As DNA, the CDR3 is TGTGCCAGCAACAGGGACTCTGGGGCCAACGTCCTGACTTTC. The full variable domain, completed using reference TRBV7-2 and TRBJ2-6, is GAGVSQSPSNKVTEKGKDVELRCDPISGHTALYWYRQSLGQGLEFLIYFQGNSAPDKSGLPSDRFSAERTGGSVSTLTIQRTQQEDSAVYLCASNRDSGANVLTFGAGSRLTVL.

The V gene is TRBV2, the J gene TRBJ2-1, with D perhaps matching TRBD1 or TRBD2 (5 bases each). The CDR3 covers 16 residues. V was pared by 5 bases and J by 0 bases, with 14 bases between. The germline gives CDR1 SNHLY, CDR2 FYNNEI. The CDR3 sequence: CASSRGRQGSYNEQFF. The CDR3 DNA sequence: TGTGCCAGCAGTCGGGGCCGGCAGGGCTCCTACAATGAGCAGTTCTTC.

This clone has more than one count but fewer than ten. The rearrangement uses TRBV10-3 and TRBJ2-3; the match to TRBD2 covers 8 bases. The CDR3 contains 16 residues. V dropped 3 bases and J dropped 2; count of bases not matched to a gene: 7. Germline loops: CDR1 ENHRY, CDR2 SYGVKD. The chain's CDR3 is CAISDMGLVITDTQYF. CDR3 bases: TGTGCCATCAGTGATATGGGACTAGTGATCACAGATACGCAGTATTTT.

This clone was seen more than once but under ten times. The genes are TRBV15 and TRBJ2-3; either TRBD1 or TRBD2 may supply D (5 bases each). Trimming left V 3 bases short and J 9 bases short, with 16 bases between. The CDR3 loop spans 14 amino acids. The germline CDR1 and CDR2 sequences are LNHNV and YYDKDF (reference sequence). CDR3 protein: CATSRGRIGDTQYF. In nucleotides, the CDR3 is TGTGCCACCAGCAGGGGACGGATCGGGGACACGCAGTATTTT.

This clone has only a few counts. The J gene is TRBJ2-3, the V gene TRBV7-2; no clear D gene. Germline V gene sequence: CDR1 SGHTA, CDR2 FQGNSA. V gave up 1 base and J gave up 2 bases, with 7 bases separating them. The CDR3 extends over 14 amino acids. DNA for the CDR3: TGTGCCAGCAGCTTAGATACGGCCACAGATACGCAGTATTTT. Translated, it gives CASSLDTATDTQYF.

This clone was seen many times. This chain connects TRBV7-9 to TRBJ1-2; D perhaps matches TRBD1 (5 bases). CDR1 is SEHNR and CDR2 is FQNEAQ in the germline V gene (reference sequence). V was trimmed by 1 base and J by 6 bases, leaving 15 bases between them. CDR3 length: 15 amino acids. CDR3: CASSLETAGRDGYTF. CDR3 bases: TGTGCCAGCAGCTTAGAGACGGCAGGGCGGGATGGCTACACCTTC.

J is TRBJ1-2 and V is TRBV5-1; TRBD1 is a possible D gene (6 bases). CDR3 length equals 15 residues. V was clipped by 6 bases and J by 0 bases, with 15 bases between them. Germline V gives CDR1 SGHRS, CDR2 YFSETQ. The chain's CDR3 is CASTMLGAANYGYTF. The CDR3 nucleotides read TGCGCCAGCACTATGCTGGGGGCAGCTAACTATGGCTACACCTTC.

The chain has TRBV7-2 and TRBJ2-1, with D unclear. The CDR3 is made up of 16 amino acids. The V gene lost 1 base and the J gene lost 2 bases, with 12 bases spanning the gap. Germline CDR1 and CDR2: SGHTA and FQGNSA. The DNA for the CDR3 is TGTGCCAGCAGCTTAGGGAACCCCTGGGCCTACAATGAGCAGTTCTTC. It translates to CASSLGNPWAYNEQFF.

This chain's CDR3 is CASSVGLLTGELFF. The CDR3, as DNA: TGTGCCAGCAGCGTAGGCCTCCTCACCGGGGAGCTGTTTTTT. J is TRBJ2-2 and V is TRBV9, with unresolved D. Germline V gene data show CDR1 as SGDLS and CDR2 as YYNGEE. This CDR3 has 14 residues. Trimming left V 0 bases short and J 4 bases short, with 7 bases between.

J is TRBJ2-5 and V is TRBV5-8; D ambiguous. The J call may be faulty, since TRBJ2-7 better matches the DNA end. The CDR3 is 13 residues long. Per germline, CDR1 SGHTS and CDR2 YDEGEE. The CDR3 protein is CASSSAKLAEQYF. As DNA, the CDR3 is TGTGCCAGCAGCTCGGCTAAACTCGCCGAGCAGTACTTC.

A note on this clone: Additional DNA sequences in this sample encode the identical CDR3. This chain joins TRBV7-9 and TRBJ2-7, with a tentative D call TRBD1 (6 bases). The CDR3 totals 14 residues. The V and J ends lost 2 bases and 1 base respectively, with 9 bases between them. Germline-derived CDR1 and CDR2 are SEHNR and FQNEAQ (reference sequence). The CDR3 DNA follows: TGTGCCAGCAGCTTATACAGGGATTCCTACGAGCAGTACTTC. Protein product: CASSLYRDSYEQYF.

The V call is TRBV20-1, the J call TRBJ2-2; D not resolved. Germline CDR1 reads DFQATT; CDR2 reads SNEGSKA (reference sequence). Between the trimmed V and J ends, which lost 5 bases and 5 bases, there was a span of 6 bases. The CDR3 consists of 11 residues. CDR3 in amino acids: CSADITGELFF. DNA of the CDR3: TGCAGTGCTGATATTACCGGGGAGCTGTTTTTT.

The chain uses TRBV2 and TRBJ1-1; maybe TRBD1 (5 bases). The V and J ends lost 3 bases and 5 bases respectively, with 13 bases between them. Germline lookup yields CDR1 SNHLY and CDR2 FYNNEI. The CDR3 extends over 14 amino acids. Written as DNA, the CDR3 is TGTGCCAGCAGTGAGGGGGTTCCGGGGACTGAAGCTTTCTTT. This encodes CASSEGVPGTEAFF.

This clone was observed a handful of times. The chain joins TRBV5-1 to TRBJ1-4; D remains ambiguous. The CDR3 contains 14 residues. The germline V gene encodes CDR1 SGHRS and CDR2 YFSETQ. Trimming took 5 bases from V and 4 from J, leaving 12 bases between them. Here the CDR3 DNA reads TGCGCCAGCAGGGAGACGGGGTTTAATGAAAAACTGTTTTTT. Its protein product is CASRETGFNEKLFF. Full variable domain (rest looked up from reference TRBV5-1 and TRBJ1-4): KAGVTQTPRYLIKTRGQQVTLSCSPISGHRSVSWYQQTPGQGLQFLFEYFSETQRNKGNFPGRFSGRQFSNSRSEMNVSTLELGDSALYLCASRETGFNEKLFFGSGTQLSVL.

This clone was found a few times. The rearrangement uses TRBV28 and TRBJ2-5; D remains ambiguous. CDR3 size: 13 residues. The V and J ends lost 4 bases and 5 bases respectively, with 11 bases between them. Germline values: CDR1 MDHEN, CDR2 SYDVKM. This chain's CDR3 is CASSSTTLETQYF. Here the CDR3 DNA reads TGTGCCAGCAGTTCAACCACGCTCGAGACCCAGTACTTC.

There are a few counts of this clone. The same CDR3 also results from other DNA sequences found in this sample. J is TRBJ2-5 and V is TRBV28; the D gene is possibly TRBD2 (6 bases). Trimming removed 7 bases at V and 5 bases at J, with 8 bases between. Per the germline V gene, CDR1 is MDHEN and CDR2 is SYDVKM. There are 11 residues in the CDR3. The CDR3 region is CASTGGETQYF. CDR3 in DNA: TGTGCCAGCACTGGGGGGGAGACCCAGTACTTC.

V is TRBV5-1 and J is TRBJ2-3, with D unresolved. The germline CDR1 and CDR2 sequences are SGHRS and YFSETQ. V was trimmed by 4 bases and J by 1 base, leaving 10 bases between them. The CDR3 contains 14 residues. CDR3 DNA sequence: TGCGCCAGCAGCGGAGCTGGAGGCACAGATACGCAGTATTTT. Residues: CASSGAGGTDTQYF.

Many counts were recorded for this clone. The genes are TRBV21-1 and TRBJ2-7; TRBD1, the table's D call, lacks a check against the DNA. TRBV21-1 is a pseudogene segment. This CDR3 has 12 residues. CDR3 bases: TGTGCCAGCAGCGCCTACAGCTACGAGCAGTACTTC. This gives the protein CASSAYSYEQYF.

The V and J genes are TRBV5-1 and TRBJ1-2; TRBD1 matches 8 bases. This CDR3 is 15 amino acids long. With 4 bases clipped from V and 2 bases from J, the junction kept 7 bases outside the gene matches. Germline V gene data show CDR1 as SGHRS and CDR2 as YFSETQ. CDR3 sequence: CASSDQPGGNYGYTF. CDR3 nucleotides: TGCGCCAGCAGCGATCAGCCAGGGGGCAACTATGGCTACACCTTC.

This sequence joins TRBV7-6 and TRBJ2-1, with D perhaps matching TRBD1 (6 bases). This CDR3 contains 15 residues. CDR1 SGHVS and CDR2 FNYEAQ come from the germline V gene. V was trimmed by 7 bases and J by 2 bases, leaving 15 bases between them. The CDR3 DNA reads TGTGCCAGCACAACAGGGAAAGGACCCTACAATGAGCAGTTCTTC. Its translation: CASTTGKGPYNEQFF.

The sample holds a few counts of this clone. The V call is TRBV20-1, the J call TRBJ1-3; D is unclear. The germline V gene encodes CDR1 DFQATT and CDR2 SNEGSKA (reference sequence). This CDR3 has 11 amino acids. The V and J ends lost 3 bases and 7 bases respectively, with 7 bases between them. Here the CDR3 reads CSASLVNTIYF. DNA of the CDR3: TGCAGTGCTAGTTTGGTCAACACCATATATTTT.

V gene TRBV11-2 combines with J gene TRBJ1-1; D may be TRBD1 (5 bases). Germline assignment: CDR1 SGHAT and CDR2 FQNNGV. This CDR3 comprises 13 residues. Trimming left V 3 bases short and J 1 base short, with 6 bases between. CDR3 protein: CASSFGQNTEAFF. The CDR3 nucleotides read TGTGCCAGCAGCTTCGGACAGAACACTGAAGCTTTCTTT.

The V gene is TRBV9, the J gene TRBJ2-3; D perhaps matches TRBD2 (6 bases). This CDR3 region has 16 residues. Germline V gene data show CDR1 as SGDLS and CDR2 as YYNGEE. Trimming shortened V by 0 bases and J by 2 bases, and 13 bases separated the two germline ends. The CDR3 DNA reads as TGTGCCAGCAGCGTAGCGGGCGGGGCAAACACAGATACGCAGTATTTT. As protein: CASSVAGGANTDTQYF.